The 6 T cell receptor beta chains reported below all come from one sample, sequenced in a study of shared clonotypes between healthy human individuals. The assay was immunoSEQ multiplex PCR, and TCRdb's table has in-frame clones only and misses some. The top ten hold over 0.12% of the sample, which has millions of clones, about 92% seen once. Sequencing input: naive CD4+ T cells sorted from blood. The subset here: CD45RA+ positively selected. Receptors were obtained from a man aged 18 to 30 in good health.

The chain joins TRBV9 to TRBJ1-6; 7 positions agree with TRBD1. Germline assignment: CDR1 SGDLS and CDR2 YYNGEE. V trimming: 7 bases; J trimming: 5 bases; junction bases outside the gene matches: 6. There are 14 residues in the CDR3. The CDR3: CASAGGTDNSPLHF. In DNA form, the CDR3 reads TGTGCCAGCGCTGGGGGGACAGATAATTCACCCCTCCACTTT.

This clone was counted once. The chain is built from TRBV10-2 and TRBJ2-1; tentatively, D is TRBD2 (7 bases). The CDR3 is made up of 18 amino acids. V was shortened by 0 bases and J by 3 bases, with 18 bases between the two germline ends. The germline CDR1 and CDR2 sequences are WSHSY and SAAADI. Written as DNA, the CDR3 is TGCGCCAGCAGTGAGTCCAGGGGACTACCTATAGACTACAATGAGCAGTTCTTC. Translating it yields CASSESRGLPIDYNEQFF.

This clone has just a few counts. The chain recombines TRBV6-4 with TRBJ1-6; 9 positions agree with TRBD1. The CDR3 has 14 amino acids. Germline-derived CDR1 and CDR2 are MRHNA and SNTAGT. Trimming took 5 bases from V and 7 from J; bases not matched to a gene: 3. The CDR3 nucleotides read TGTGCCAGCAGTCCCGGGACAGGGAATTCACCCCTCCACTTT. Protein: CASSPGTGNSPLHF.

This clone was seen a single time. The rearrangement links TRBV7-6 to TRBJ2-3, with D possibly matching TRBD1 (6 bases). Germline CDR1 reads SGHVS; CDR2 reads FNYEAQ. Trimming shortened V by 4 bases and J by 0 bases, and 11 bases separated the two germline ends. This CDR3 has 15 amino acids. CDR3 sequence reads: CASSSAGVSTDTQYF. The DNA for the CDR3 is TGTGCCAGCAGCTCCGCAGGGGTCAGCACAGATACGCAGTATTTT. Combining the CDR3 with reference TRBV7-6 and TRBJ2-3 gives the whole variable domain GAGVSQSPRYKVTKRGQDVALRCDPISGHVSLYWYRQALGQGPEFLTYFNYEAQQDKSGLPNDRFSAERPEGSISTLTIQRTEQRDSAMYRCASSSAGVSTDTQYFGPGTRLTVL.

This chain joins TRBV28 and TRBJ2-7; TRBD1 matches 11 bases. Looked up from germline, CDR1 is MDHEN and CDR2 is SYDVKM. Trimming at V came to 5 bases and at J to 3 bases, leaving 6 bases not matched to a gene. The CDR3 contains 15 residues. The CDR3 reads CASSPPGTGGYEQYF. The CDR3 coding sequence is TGTGCCAGCAGTCCTCCCGGGACAGGGGGCTACGAGCAGTACTTC. The complete variable domain, with remaining parts taken from reference TRBV28 and TRBJ2-7, reads DVKVTQSSRYLVKRTGEKVFLECVQDMDHENMFWYRQDPGLGLRLIYFSYDVKMKEKGDIPEGYSVSREKKERFSLILESASTNQTSMYLCASSPPGTGGYEQYFGPGTRLTVT.

The V gene is TRBV7-8, the J gene TRBJ2-7; TRBD1 matches at 7 bases. Germline V gene lookup returns CDR1 SGHVS and CDR2 FQNEAQ. J lost 3 bases, V lost 1 base, and 6 bases had no gene match. The CDR3 is 15 residues long. For the CDR3, the DNA is TGTGCCAGCAGCTTAGGGGGACAGATGGGCTACGAGCAGTACTTC. Translated: CASSLGGQMGYEQYF.